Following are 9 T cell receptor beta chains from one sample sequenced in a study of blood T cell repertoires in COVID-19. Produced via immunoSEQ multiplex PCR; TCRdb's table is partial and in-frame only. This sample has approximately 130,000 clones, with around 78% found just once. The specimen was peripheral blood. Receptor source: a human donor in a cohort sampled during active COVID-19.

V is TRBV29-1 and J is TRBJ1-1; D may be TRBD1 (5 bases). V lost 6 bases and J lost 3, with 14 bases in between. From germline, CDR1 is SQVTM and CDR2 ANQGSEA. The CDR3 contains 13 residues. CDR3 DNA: TGCAGCGTGAAGTGGGGAGGGGACACTGAAGCTTTCTTT. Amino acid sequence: CSVKWGGDTEAFF.

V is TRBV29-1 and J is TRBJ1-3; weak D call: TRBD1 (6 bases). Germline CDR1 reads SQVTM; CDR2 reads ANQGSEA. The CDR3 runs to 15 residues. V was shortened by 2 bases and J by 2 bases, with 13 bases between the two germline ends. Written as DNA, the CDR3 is TGCAGCGTTGAACGTGGGGGCAATACTGGAAACACCATATATTTT. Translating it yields CSVERGGNTGNTIYF.

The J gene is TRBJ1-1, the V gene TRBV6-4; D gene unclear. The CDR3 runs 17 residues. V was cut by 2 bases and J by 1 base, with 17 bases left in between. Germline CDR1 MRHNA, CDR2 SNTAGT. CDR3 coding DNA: TGTGCCAGCAGTGACCCACCATCCCGGGGTCGGAACACTGAAGCTTTCTTT. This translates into CASSDPPSRGRNTEAFF.

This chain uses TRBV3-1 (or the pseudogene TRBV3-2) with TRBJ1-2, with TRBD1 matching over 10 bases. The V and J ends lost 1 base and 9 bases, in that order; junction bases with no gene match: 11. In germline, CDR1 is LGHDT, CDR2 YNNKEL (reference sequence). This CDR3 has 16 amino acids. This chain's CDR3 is CASSQAQGQGNMRYTF. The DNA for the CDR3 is TGTGCCAGCAGCCAAGCCCAGGGACAGGGGAATATGCGCTACACCTTC.

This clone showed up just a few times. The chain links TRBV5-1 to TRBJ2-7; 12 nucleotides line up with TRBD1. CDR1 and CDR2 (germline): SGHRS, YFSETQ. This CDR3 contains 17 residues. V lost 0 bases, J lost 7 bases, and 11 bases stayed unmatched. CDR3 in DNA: TGCGCCAGCAGCTTGGGAGGTCTCGGGACAGGGGGCGAAGAGCAGTACTTC. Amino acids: CASSLGGLGTGGEEQYF.

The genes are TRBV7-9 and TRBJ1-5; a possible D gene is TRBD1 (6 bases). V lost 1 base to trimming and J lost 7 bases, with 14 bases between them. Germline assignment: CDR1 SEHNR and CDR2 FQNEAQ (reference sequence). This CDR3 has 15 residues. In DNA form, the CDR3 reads TGTGCCAGCAGCTTAGGGACAGCGGGAGCACAGCCCCAGCATTTT. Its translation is CASSLGTAGAQPQHF.

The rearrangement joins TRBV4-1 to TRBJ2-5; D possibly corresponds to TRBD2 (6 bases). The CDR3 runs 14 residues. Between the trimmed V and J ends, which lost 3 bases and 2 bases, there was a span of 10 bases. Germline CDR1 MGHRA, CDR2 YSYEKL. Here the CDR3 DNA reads TGCGCCAGCAGCCAGGTGCGGGGACAAGAGACCCAGTACTTC. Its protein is CASSQVRGQETQYF.

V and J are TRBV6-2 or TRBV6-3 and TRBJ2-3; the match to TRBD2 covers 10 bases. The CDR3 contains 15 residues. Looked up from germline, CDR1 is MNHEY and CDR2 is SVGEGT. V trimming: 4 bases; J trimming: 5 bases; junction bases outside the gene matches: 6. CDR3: CASSSLAGGLDTQYF. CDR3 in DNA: TGTGCCAGCAGTTCATTAGCGGGGGGATTAGATACGCAGTATTTT.

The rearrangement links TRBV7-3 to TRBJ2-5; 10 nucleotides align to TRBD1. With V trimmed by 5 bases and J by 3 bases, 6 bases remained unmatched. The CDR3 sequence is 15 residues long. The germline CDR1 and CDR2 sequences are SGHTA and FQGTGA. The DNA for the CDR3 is TGTGCCAGCAGCCGGGGACAGGGGAGAGAAGAGACCCAGTACTTC. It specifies CASSRGQGREETQYF.